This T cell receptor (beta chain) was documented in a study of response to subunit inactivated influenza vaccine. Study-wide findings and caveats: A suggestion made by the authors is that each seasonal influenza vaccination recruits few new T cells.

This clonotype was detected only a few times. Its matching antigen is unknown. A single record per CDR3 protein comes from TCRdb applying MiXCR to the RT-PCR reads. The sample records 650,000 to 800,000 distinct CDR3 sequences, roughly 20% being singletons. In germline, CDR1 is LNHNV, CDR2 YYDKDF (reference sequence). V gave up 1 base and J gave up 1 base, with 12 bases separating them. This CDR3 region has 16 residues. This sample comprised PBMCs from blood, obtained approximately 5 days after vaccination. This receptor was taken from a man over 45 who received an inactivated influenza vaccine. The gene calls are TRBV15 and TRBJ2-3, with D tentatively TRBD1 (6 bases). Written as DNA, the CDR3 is TGTGCCACCAGCAGAGTGGGGGCGCACGGCACAGATACGCAGTATTTT. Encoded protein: CATSRVGAHGTDTQYF.